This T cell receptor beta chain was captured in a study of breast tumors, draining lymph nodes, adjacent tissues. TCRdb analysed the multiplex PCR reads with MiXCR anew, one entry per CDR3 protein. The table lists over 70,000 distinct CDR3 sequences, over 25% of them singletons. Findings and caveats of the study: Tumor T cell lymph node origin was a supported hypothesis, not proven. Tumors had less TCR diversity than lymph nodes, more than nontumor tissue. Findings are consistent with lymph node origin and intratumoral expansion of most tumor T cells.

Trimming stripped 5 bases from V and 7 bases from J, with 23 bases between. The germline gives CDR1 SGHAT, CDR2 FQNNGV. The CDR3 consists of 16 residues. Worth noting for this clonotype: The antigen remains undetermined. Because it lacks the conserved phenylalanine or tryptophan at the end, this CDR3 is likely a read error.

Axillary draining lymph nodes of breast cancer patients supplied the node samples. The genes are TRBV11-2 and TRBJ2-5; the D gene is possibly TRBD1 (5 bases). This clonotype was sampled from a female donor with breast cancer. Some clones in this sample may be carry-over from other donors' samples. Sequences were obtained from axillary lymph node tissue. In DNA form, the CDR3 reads TGTGCCAGCAGCCCCTCAGCAGGACATAAGAAAGCGACCCAGTACCTC. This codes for CASSPSAGHKKATQYL.